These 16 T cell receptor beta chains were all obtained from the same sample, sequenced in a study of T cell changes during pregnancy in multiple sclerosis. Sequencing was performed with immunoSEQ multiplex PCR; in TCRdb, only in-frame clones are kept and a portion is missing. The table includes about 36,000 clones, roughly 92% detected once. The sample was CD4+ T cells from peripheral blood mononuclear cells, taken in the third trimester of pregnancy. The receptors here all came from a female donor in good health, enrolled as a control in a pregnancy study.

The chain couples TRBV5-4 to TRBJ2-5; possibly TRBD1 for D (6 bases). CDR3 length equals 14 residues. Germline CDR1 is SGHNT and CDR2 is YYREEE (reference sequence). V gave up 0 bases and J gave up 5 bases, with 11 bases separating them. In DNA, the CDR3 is TGTGCCAGCAGCTTGGCCATGAGGGGGGAGACCCAGTACTTC. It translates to CASSLAMRGETQYF.

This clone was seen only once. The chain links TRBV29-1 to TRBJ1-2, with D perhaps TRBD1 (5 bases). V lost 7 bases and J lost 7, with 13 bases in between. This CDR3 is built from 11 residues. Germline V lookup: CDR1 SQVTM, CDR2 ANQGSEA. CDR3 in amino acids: CSAPRDSGYTF. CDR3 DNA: TGCAGCGCCCCCAGGGATTCTGGCTACACCTTC.

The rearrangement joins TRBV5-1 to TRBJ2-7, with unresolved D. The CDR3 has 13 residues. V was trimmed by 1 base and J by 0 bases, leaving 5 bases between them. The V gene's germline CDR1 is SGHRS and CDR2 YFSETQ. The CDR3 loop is CASSLTVSYEQYF. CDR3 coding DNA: TGCGCCAGCAGCTTGACGGTCTCCTACGAGCAGTACTTC.

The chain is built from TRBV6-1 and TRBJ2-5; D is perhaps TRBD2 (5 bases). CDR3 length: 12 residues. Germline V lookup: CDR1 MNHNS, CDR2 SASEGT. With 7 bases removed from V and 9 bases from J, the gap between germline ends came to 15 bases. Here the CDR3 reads CASKPSPGAQYF. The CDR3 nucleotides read TGTGCCAGCAAGCCCAGCCCCGGGGCCCAGTACTTC.

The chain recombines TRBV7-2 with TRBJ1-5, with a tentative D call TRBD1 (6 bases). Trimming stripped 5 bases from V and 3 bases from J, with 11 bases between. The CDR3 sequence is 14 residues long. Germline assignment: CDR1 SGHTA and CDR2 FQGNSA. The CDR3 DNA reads TGTGCCAGCAGCGTAACAGGGCTCAATCAGCCCCAGCATTTT. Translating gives CASSVTGLNQPQHF.

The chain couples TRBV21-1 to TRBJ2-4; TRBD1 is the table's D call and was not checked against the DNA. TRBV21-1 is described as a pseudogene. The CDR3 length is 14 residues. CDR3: CASSKDPGQGIQYF. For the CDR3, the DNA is TGTGCCAGCAGCAAAGATCCAGGACAAGGCATTCAGTACTTC.

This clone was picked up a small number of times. The CDR3, as DNA: TGCGCCAGCAGCTTGGATCTGCGGGGGACGGGAGAGCAGTACTTC. It encodes CASSLDLRGTGEQYF. The V gene is TRBV5-1, the J gene TRBJ2-7; TRBD2 aligns across 7 bases. The CDR3 runs 15 residues. Germline loops: CDR1 SGHRS, CDR2 YFSETQ. After removal of 0 bases from V and 7 bases from J, the junction contained 10 bases not matched to a gene.

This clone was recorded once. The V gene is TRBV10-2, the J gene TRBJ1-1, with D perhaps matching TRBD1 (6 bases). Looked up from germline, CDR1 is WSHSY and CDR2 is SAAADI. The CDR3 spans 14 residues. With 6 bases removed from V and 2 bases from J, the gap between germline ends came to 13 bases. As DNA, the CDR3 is TGCGCCAGCAGACCGCCGACAGGTAACACTGAAGCTTTCTTT. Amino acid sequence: CASRPPTGNTEAFF.

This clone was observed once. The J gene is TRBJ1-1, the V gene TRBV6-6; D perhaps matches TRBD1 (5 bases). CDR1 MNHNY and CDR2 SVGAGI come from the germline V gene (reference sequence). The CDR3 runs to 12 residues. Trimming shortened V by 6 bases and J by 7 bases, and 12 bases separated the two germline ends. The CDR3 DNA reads TGTGCCAGCAGAGAAAAGGGGTTTGAAGCTTTCTTT. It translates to CASREKGFEAFF.

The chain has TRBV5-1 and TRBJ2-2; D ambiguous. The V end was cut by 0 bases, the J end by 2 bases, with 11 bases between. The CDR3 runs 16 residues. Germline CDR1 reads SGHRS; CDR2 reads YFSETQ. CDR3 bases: TGCGCCAGCAGCTTGGGGGCCATCATTAACACCGGGGAGCTGTTTTTT. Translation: CASSLGAIINTGELFF.

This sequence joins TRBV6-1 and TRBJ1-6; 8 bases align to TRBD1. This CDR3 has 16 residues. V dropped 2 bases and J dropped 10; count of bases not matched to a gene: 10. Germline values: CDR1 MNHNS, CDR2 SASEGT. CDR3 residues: CASSEFRGQVGSPLHF. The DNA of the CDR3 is TGTGCCAGCAGTGAATTTAGGGGACAGGTAGGGTCACCCCTCCACTTT.

In DNA form, the CDR3 reads TGTGCCAGCAGCTTCAGCGGGGCCTACAATGAGCAGTTCTTC. Residues: CASSFSGAYNEQFF. The V gene is TRBV11-2, the J gene TRBJ2-1, with 7 bases aligning to TRBD2. This CDR3 spans 14 amino acids. The V segment lost 3 bases and the J segment 2 bases; nucleotides outside the gene matches: 1. The germline V gene has CDR1 SGHAT and CDR2 FQNNGV. The complete variable domain, with remaining parts taken from reference TRBV11-2 and TRBJ2-1, reads EAGVAQSPRYKIIEKRQSVAFWCNPISGHATLYWYQQILGQGPKLLIQFQNNGVVDDSQLPKDRFSAERLKGVDSTLKIQPAKLEDSAVYLCASSFSGAYNEQFFGPGTRLTVL.

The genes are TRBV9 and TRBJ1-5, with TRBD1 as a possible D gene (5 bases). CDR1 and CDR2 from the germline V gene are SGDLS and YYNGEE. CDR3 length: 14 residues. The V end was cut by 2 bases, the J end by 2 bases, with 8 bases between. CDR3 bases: TGTGCCAGCAGCGTCGGAGGGGGCAATCAGCCCCAGCATTTT. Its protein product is CASSVGGGNQPQHF.

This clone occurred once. CDR3: CASSDYNREGEKLFF. CDR3 DNA sequence: TGTGCCAGCAGTGATTATAACAGGGAGGGGGAAAAACTGTTTTTT. The J gene is TRBJ1-4, the V gene TRBV25-1; D is perhaps TRBD1 (6 bases). V was pared by 3 bases and J by 8 bases, with 16 bases between. CDR1 is MGHDK and CDR2 is SYGVNS in the germline V gene. The CDR3 contains 15 residues.

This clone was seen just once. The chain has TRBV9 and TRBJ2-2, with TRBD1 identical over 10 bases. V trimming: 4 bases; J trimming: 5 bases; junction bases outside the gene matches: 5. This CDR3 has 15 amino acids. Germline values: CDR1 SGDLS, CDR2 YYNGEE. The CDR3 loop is CASSLRQGATGELFF. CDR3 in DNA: TGTGCCAGCAGCCTTCGACAGGGGGCGACCGGGGAGCTGTTTTTT.

CDR3 bases: TGTGCCAGCAGTCCAAAAAGCACCCCGGGACAGGGAAGCTCTGGGGCCAACGTCCTGACTTTC. It codes for CASSPKSTPGQGSSGANVLTF. The gene calls are TRBV27 and TRBJ2-6; TRBD1 matches at 9 bases. The CDR3 sequence is 21 residues long. V shed 5 bases and J 0 bases; nucleotides not matched to a gene: 17. The germline V gene has CDR1 MNHEY and CDR2 SMNVEV (reference sequence).